The 16 T cell receptor beta chains presented below share a single source sample, sequenced in a study of blood T cell repertoires in COVID-19 (TCRdb year 2020). The receptor library was made with the immunoSEQ multiplex PCR assay. TCRdb obtained this table from immuneACCESS and retained in-frame rearrangements with V and J assigned. These tables miss some clones; where compared with another copy, unresolved V genes account for less than half of the shortfall, and the remainder is unexplained. This sample gives approximately 94,000 clones in total; 85% to 90% of them show up just once. Jointly, the top ten make up 5% of the sample. Input material: peripheral blood. These receptor sequences come from a human donor in a cohort sampled during active COVID-19.

The J gene is TRBJ2-7, the V gene TRBV3-1 (or the pseudogene TRBV3-2), with 12 bases lining up with TRBD2. V lost 3 bases and J lost 4; bases outside the gene matches: 4. The germline CDR1 and CDR2 sequences are LGHDT and YNNKEL (reference sequence). This CDR3 region has 15 residues. Here the CDR3 DNA reads TGTGCCAGCAGCCATCTAGCGGGAGGGGGATACGAGCAGTACTTC. This translates into CASSHLAGGGYEQYF.

The V gene is TRBV7-9, the J gene TRBJ2-7, with 10 bases that match TRBD2. Germline V gives CDR1 SEHNR, CDR2 FQNEAQ (reference sequence). The CDR3 loop spans 14 amino acids. The J segment lost 7 bases and the V segment lost 2 bases, leaving 5 bases of the junction unmatched. The CDR3 region is CASSLSTSGNEQYF. The CDR3 DNA sequence: TGTGCCAGCAGCTTATCAACTAGCGGGAATGAGCAGTACTTC.

The chain joins TRBV7-9 to TRBJ2-6; 8 bases match TRBD1. The CDR3 covers 18 residues. V dropped 5 bases and J dropped 4; count of bases not matched to a gene: 13. Germline CDR1 is SEHNR and CDR2 is FQNEAQ (reference sequence). CDR3 nucleotide sequence: TGTGCCAGCAGCCCGGGGGACAGGCAGTCTCCGGGGGCCAACGTCCTGACTTTC. Translating gives CASSPGDRQSPGANVLTF. The variable domain in full, completed from reference TRBV7-9 and TRBJ2-6, reads DTGVSQNPRHKITKRGQNVTFRCDPISEHNRLYWYRQTLGQGPEFLTYFQNEAQLEKSRLLSDRFSAERPKGSFSTLEIQRTEQGDSAMYLCASSPGDRQSPGANVLTFGAGSRLTVL.

CDR3 in amino acids: CASSWTGLGEQFF. The CDR3, as DNA: TGTGCCAGCAGCTGGACAGGGTTGGGTGAGCAGTTCTTC. The gene calls are TRBV5-6 and TRBJ2-1; TRBD1 agrees at 8 bases. The CDR3 consists of 13 residues. V lost 3 bases to trimming and J lost 9 bases; unmatched junction nucleotides: 5. Germline V gene data show CDR1 as SGHDT and CDR2 as YYEEEE.

The chain links TRBV6-1 to TRBJ2-7, with D tentatively TRBD1 (6 bases). V lost 2 bases, J lost 7 bases, and 15 bases lay in between. Germline V gene lookup returns CDR1 MNHNS and CDR2 SASEGT. The CDR3 has 14 residues. The CDR3 sequence: CASSESPGAREQYF. CDR3 DNA: TGTGCCAGCAGTGAATCCCCAGGGGCTAGGGAGCAGTACTTC.

The chain recombines TRBV5-1 with TRBJ2-3; 10 bases are shared with TRBD2. The CDR3 consists of 17 residues. The V gene's germline CDR1 is SGHRS and CDR2 YFSETQ. V was clipped by 1 base and J by 3 bases; unmatched bases: 8. Here the CDR3 DNA reads TGCGCCAGCAGCTTGATGACTAGCGGGTCCGCGACAGATACGCAGTATTTT. Amino acid sequence: CASSLMTSGSATDTQYF.

The genes are TRBV6-1 and TRBJ1-3; no reliable D call. Germline lookup yields CDR1 MNHNS and CDR2 SASEGT. The CDR3 runs to 15 residues. Trimming pared 1 base from V and 0 bases from J, leaving 7 bases between. The CDR3 loop reads CASSEVGLSGNTIYF. For the CDR3, the DNA is TGTGCCAGCAGTGAAGTGGGCCTCTCTGGAAACACCATATATTTT.

The chain joins TRBV5-4 to TRBJ1-2; D is unclear. Trimming cost V 2 bases and J 2 bases, with 10 bases left between them. The CDR3 totals 14 residues. Looked up from germline, CDR1 is SGHNT and CDR2 is YYREEE (reference sequence). The CDR3 protein is CASSLVPGNYGYTF. The CDR3 nucleotides read TGTGCCAGCAGCTTAGTACCGGGAAACTATGGCTACACCTTC.

The rearrangement uses TRBV11-2 and TRBJ2-7; 7 bases fit TRBD2. The CDR3 loop spans 14 amino acids. Trimming took 5 bases from V and 4 from J; bases not matched to a gene: 8. The germline CDR1 and CDR2 sequences are SGHAT and FQNNGV. CDR3 residues: CASSVGRGGYEQYF. Written as DNA, the CDR3 is TGTGCCAGCAGCGTCGGACGGGGAGGGTACGAGCAGTACTTC.

J is TRBJ1-3 and V is TRBV30; D is unclear. V lost 1 base and J 2 bases, leaving 9 bases between the germline ends. The CDR3 loop spans 14 amino acids. CDR1 is GTSNPN and CDR2 is SVGIG in the germline V gene (reference sequence). This chain's CDR3 is CAWSAPGAGNTIYF. CDR3 sequence (DNA): TGTGCCTGGAGTGCTCCGGGAGCTGGAAACACCATATATTTT.

CDR3 residues: CASSARETGELFF. The CDR3 DNA reads as TGTGCCAGCTCAGCCAGGGAAACCGGGGAGCTGTTTTTT. The rearrangement uses TRBV18 and TRBJ2-2; D possibly corresponds to TRBD1 (5 bases). CDR1 KGHSH and CDR2 LQKENI come from the germline V gene. Deletions cut 5 bases from V and 5 bases from J, with 9 bases between. The CDR3 extends over 13 amino acids.

The V and J genes are TRBV30 and TRBJ2-7; perhaps TRBD2 as D (6 bases). This CDR3 is built from 14 residues. With 7 bases removed from V and 3 bases from J, the gap between germline ends came to 19 bases. From germline, CDR1 is GTSNPN and CDR2 SVGIG (reference sequence). The CDR3 region is CASTKDAGYYEQYF. The CDR3 bases are TGTGCCTCCACGAAGGACGCGGGATACTACGAGCAGTACTTC.

The chain links TRBV7-6 to TRBJ2-5; the D is unclear. CDR3 length: 12 amino acids. The germline V and J ends were trimmed by 9 bases and 2 bases, with 10 bases remaining between them. Germline V lookup: CDR1 SGHVS, CDR2 FNYEAQ. This CDR3 reads CASTANQETQYF. The CDR3 nucleotides are TGTGCCAGTACAGCTAATCAAGAGACCCAGTACTTC.

This rearrangement joins TRBV6-6 to TRBJ1-3, with D maybe TRBD1 (5 bases). Trimming cost V 7 bases and J 0 bases, with 10 bases left between them. This CDR3 spans 14 amino acids. The germline CDR1 and CDR2 sequences are MNHNY and SVGAGI (reference sequence). The CDR3 reads CASKRQSSGNTIYF. As DNA, the CDR3 is TGTGCCAGCAAGAGACAGAGCTCTGGAAACACCATATATTTT.

This chain uses TRBV5-1 with TRBJ2-1, with a tentative D call TRBD1 (5 bases). V lost 0 bases and J 8 bases, leaving 12 bases between the germline ends. CDR3 length: 14 residues. CDR1 SGHRS and CDR2 YFSETQ come from the germline V gene. The CDR3 DNA follows: TGCGCCAGCAGCTTGGTACAGGTAGGGGATGAGCAGTTCTTC. Protein: CASSLVQVGDEQFF.

V gene TRBV7-9 combines with J gene TRBJ2-3; the D gene is possibly TRBD1 (5 bases). The CDR3 totals 12 residues. Germline CDR1 is SEHNR and CDR2 is FQNEAQ (reference sequence). V was shortened by 4 bases and J by 8 bases, with 10 bases between the two germline ends. The CDR3 loop reads CASSSRDRTQYF. As DNA, the CDR3 is TGTGCCAGCAGCTCCAGGGATCGTACGCAGTATTTT.